The clone carrying this TCR beta chain appeared a few times. The CDR3 is 15 amino acids. Germline V gene lookup returns CDR1 LNHNV and CDR2 YYDKDF (reference sequence). The ends lost 5 bases at V and 6 bases at J; junction bases unmatched: 4. These data belong to a study of T-cell memory formation after mild COVID-19. 5'RACE with constant-segment primers yielded barcoded, UMI-tagged TCR alpha and TCR beta cDNA libraries. TCRdb itself ran the 5' RACE reads through MiXCR, one entry per CDR3 protein. The data contain around 400,000 distinct CDR3 sequences, roughly a quarter of them singletons. The TCR sequence derives from an adult woman who had mild COVID-19 (a few samples of this study predate the infection). Cell type and time point are not known. The sequencing input was PBMCs or a T cell subset sorted from them (not recorded which). The J gene is TRBJ2-1, the V gene TRBV15, with 13 bases identical to TRBD2. As DNA, the CDR3 is TGTGCCACCAGCGTGACTAGCGGGGGGTTCAATGAGCAGTTCTTC. It encodes CATSVTSGGFNEQFF.